The 3 T cell receptor beta chains below come from one sample, sequenced in a study of a mutant IDH1 vaccine in newly diagnosed glioma. Sequenced by immunoSEQ multiplex PCR; TCRdb stores in-frame clones only, minus some. The repertoire holds 50,000 to 70,000 clones, with about 80% as singletons. No antigen is known for these receptors. Specified time point: week 5, during vaccination. It was 300 ug of mutant IDH1 20-mer peptide that made up each vaccine dose, given with topical imiquimod. The source material was PBMCs, sampled from a glioma patient whose treatment included an IDH1 peptide vaccine. These receptors all come from a woman between 18 and 29 years old with glioma. Some clones in this sample may be carry-over from other donors' samples.

V is TRBV19 and J is TRBJ2-3; TRBD2 aligns across 13 bases. J was trimmed by 6 bases and V by 1 base; bases with no gene match: 7. This CDR3 has 17 residues. Germline-derived CDR1 and CDR2 are LNHDA and SQIVND (reference sequence). As DNA, the CDR3 is TGTGCCAGTAGTATAGCCCAGACTAGCGGGGGGCTTGATACGCAGTATTTT. Translated, it gives CASSIAQTSGGLDTQYF.

The CDR3 DNA sequence: TGTGCCAGCAGCGTAGCTAGCGGCTACGAGCAGTACTTC. Its protein is CASSVASGYEQYF. The chain is built from TRBV11-2 and TRBJ2-7; 7 bases are shared with TRBD2. The CDR3 is 13 amino acids. Per germline, CDR1 SGHAT and CDR2 FQNNGV. Trimming at V came to 5 bases and at J to 3 bases, leaving 4 bases not matched to a gene. Using reference TRBV11-2 and TRBJ2-7 for the parts outside the CDR3, the full variable domain is EAGVAQSPRYKIIEKRQSVAFWCNPISGHATLYWYQQILGQGPKLLIQFQNNGVVDDSQLPKDRFSAERLKGVDSTLKIQPAKLEDSAVYLCASSVASGYEQYFGPGTRLTVT.

The rearrangement links TRBV6-6 to TRBJ2-4, with unresolved D. Germline CDR1 and CDR2: MNHNY and SVGAGI (reference sequence). This CDR3 is built from 11 residues. The V gene lost 6 bases and the J gene lost 4 bases, with 4 bases spanning the gap. CDR3 sequence reads: CASSEKNIQYF. CDR3 DNA: TGTGCCAGCAGCGAGAAAAACATTCAGTACTTC.